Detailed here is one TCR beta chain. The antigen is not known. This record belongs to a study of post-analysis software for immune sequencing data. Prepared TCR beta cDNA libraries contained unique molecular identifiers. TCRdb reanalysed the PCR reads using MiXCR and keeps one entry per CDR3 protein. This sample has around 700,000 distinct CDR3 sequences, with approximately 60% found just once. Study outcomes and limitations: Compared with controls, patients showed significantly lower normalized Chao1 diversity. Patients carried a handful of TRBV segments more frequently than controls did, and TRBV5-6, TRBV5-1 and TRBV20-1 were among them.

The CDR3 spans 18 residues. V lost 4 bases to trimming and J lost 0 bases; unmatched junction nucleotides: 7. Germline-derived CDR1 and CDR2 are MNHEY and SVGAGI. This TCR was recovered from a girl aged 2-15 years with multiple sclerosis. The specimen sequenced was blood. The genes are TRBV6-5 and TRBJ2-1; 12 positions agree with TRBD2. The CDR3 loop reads CASSSWTSGASSYNEQFF. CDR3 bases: TGTGCCAGCAGTTCTTGGACTAGCGGGGCCAGCTCCTACAATGAGCAGTTCTTC.